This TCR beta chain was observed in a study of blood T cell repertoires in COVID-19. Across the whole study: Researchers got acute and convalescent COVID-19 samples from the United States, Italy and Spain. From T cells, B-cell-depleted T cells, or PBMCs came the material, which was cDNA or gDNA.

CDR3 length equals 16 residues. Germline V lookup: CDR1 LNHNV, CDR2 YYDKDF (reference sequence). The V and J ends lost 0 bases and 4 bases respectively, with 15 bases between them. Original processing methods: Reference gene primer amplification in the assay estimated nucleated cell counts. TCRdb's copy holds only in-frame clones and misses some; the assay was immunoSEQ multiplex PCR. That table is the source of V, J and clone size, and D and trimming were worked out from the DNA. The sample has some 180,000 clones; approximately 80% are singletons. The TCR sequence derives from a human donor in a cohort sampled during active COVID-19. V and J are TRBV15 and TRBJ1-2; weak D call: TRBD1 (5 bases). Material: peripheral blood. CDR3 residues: CATSRESQTAIYGYTF. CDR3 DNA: TGTGCCACCAGCAGAGAGTCCCAGACAGCGATCTATGGCTACACCTTC.